The sequence of this TCR beta chain was determined in a study of monozygotic twins with inflammatory bowel disease. Germline CDR1 is SGHRS and CDR2 is YFSETQ. The CDR3 contains 18 residues. It was from whole blood, with no T cell sorting, that total RNA was isolated. TCRdb re-called the 5' RACE reads and catalogs CDR3 proteins one per entry, DNA excluded. The sample has roughly 200,000 distinct CDR3 sequences, and its top ten clones hold roughly 8%. The receptor comes from a human donor with ulcerative colitis or Crohn's disease, or a healthy co-twin of an affected twin (not recorded which). What was sequenced was blood. The gene calls are TRBV5-1 and TRBJ2-7; TCRdb lists TRBD1, though no DNA is available to test this call. The CDR3: CASSWASIAAGGFYEQYF.